The T cell receptor beta chain under discussion was sequenced for a study of blood T cell repertoires in COVID-19. Study-wide context: Samples representing acute and convalescent COVID-19 were sourced from the United States, Italy and Spain. The analysed material was cDNA or gDNA that came from T cells, B-cell-depleted T cells, or PBMCs.

As handled by the study authors: Estimation of nucleated cell counts relied on the amplification of reference gene primers. Repertoires were generated with immunoSEQ multiplex PCR, while TCRdb's copy carries only in-frame clones and drops some. V, J and clone size are those of that table, while D and trimming were read from the DNA. The data contain about 100,000 clones, about 83% of them singletons. CDR3 size: 12 residues. With 4 bases removed from V and 9 bases from J, the gap between germline ends came to 10 bases. In germline, CDR1 is MNHEY, CDR2 SVGEGT. The chain is built from TRBV6-2 or TRBV6-3 and TRBJ2-1, with D possibly being TRBD2 (5 bases). This TCR was recovered from a human donor in a cohort sampled during active COVID-19. Sequenced material: peripheral blood. This CDR3 reads CASSFRGSEQFF. In nucleotides, the CDR3 is TGTGCCAGCAGTTTCCGAGGGAGTGAGCAGTTCTTC.